Here is one TCR beta chain with its context. The source of the sample is a study of blood T cell repertoires in COVID-19. Clones were read by immunoSEQ multiplex PCR, and TCRdb kept only the in-frame ones, dropping some. This sample has around 19,000 clones; about 86% occur once, and the top ten carry around 10%. Sequenced material: peripheral blood. The sequence came from a human donor in a cohort sampled during active COVID-19.

The CDR3 loop reads CASSLGGSPGAFF. CDR3 in DNA: TGTGCCAGCAGCTTAGGTGGCTCCCCAGGGGCTTTCTTT. The chain recombines TRBV7-8 with TRBJ1-1, with D tentatively TRBD1 (5 bases). CDR1 is SGHVS and CDR2 is FQNEAQ in the germline V gene. The germline V and J ends were trimmed by 1 base and 11 bases, with 14 bases remaining between them. The CDR3 contains 13 residues.